This T cell receptor (beta chain) was sequenced in a study of CD8+CD57+ T cells in acquired aplastic anemia. At the level of the study: Recorded DNA amounts for sorted CD4+ and CD8+ cells had an average of approximately 3 ug.

Using genomic DNA as the template, TCR beta VDJ and CDR3 profiling was carried out. TCRdb re-called the reads through MiXCR, storing one row per CDR3 protein. The table has around 250,000 distinct CDR3 sequences, approximately 56% seen once. Points from the study as a whole: Significant differences in CD8+ Simpson's diversity were not observed between patients and controls. Researchers report that around 29 CD8+ CDR3 sequences appeared in both patients and controls.

V lost 3 bases and J 2 bases, leaving 20 bases between the germline ends. This CDR3 comprises 17 residues. Germline lookup yields CDR1 SQVTM and CDR2 ANQGSEA. A few counts support this clonotype. Its specificity is unknown. Sequenced material: sorted CD4+, CD8+, or CD8+CD57+ T cells (not recorded which) from PBMCs. The chain couples TRBV29-1 to TRBJ2-1, with a possible D match to TRBD2 (7 bases). This clonotype was sampled from a human donor with severe aplastic anemia or a healthy control (not recorded which). The CDR3 bases are TGCAGCGTTGAGGGGGAGGGGGGGACCCTTACCTACAATGAGCAGTTCTTC. Translation gives CSVEGEGGTLTYNEQFF.